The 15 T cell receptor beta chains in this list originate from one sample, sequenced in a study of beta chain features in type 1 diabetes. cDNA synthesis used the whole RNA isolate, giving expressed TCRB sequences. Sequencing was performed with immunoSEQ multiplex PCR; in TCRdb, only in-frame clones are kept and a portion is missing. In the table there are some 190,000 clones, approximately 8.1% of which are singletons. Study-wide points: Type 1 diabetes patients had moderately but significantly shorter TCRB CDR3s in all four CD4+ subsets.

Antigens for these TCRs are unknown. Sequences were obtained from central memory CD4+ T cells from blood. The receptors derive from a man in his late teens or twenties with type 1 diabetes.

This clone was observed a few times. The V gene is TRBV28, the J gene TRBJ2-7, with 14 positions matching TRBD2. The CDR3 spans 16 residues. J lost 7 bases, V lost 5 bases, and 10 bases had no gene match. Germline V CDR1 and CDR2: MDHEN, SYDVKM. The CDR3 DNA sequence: TGTGCCAGCAGTCCACCTGGGACTAGCGGGAGCTGGGAGCAGTACTTC. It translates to CASSPPGTSGSWEQYF.

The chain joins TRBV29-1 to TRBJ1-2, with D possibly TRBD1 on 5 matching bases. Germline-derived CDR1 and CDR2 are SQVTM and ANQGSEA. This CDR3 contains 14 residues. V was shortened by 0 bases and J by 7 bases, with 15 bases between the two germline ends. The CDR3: CSVEEGPGGGGYTF. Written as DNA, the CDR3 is TGCAGCGTTGAAGAGGGCCCGGGGGGAGGTGGCTACACCTTC.

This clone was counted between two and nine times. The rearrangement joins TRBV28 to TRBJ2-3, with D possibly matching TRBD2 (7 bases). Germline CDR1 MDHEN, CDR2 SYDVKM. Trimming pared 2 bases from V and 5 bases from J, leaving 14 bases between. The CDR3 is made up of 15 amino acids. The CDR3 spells CASSLSTRGGDTQYF. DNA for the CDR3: TGTGCCAGCAGTTTAAGTACGAGGGGGGGAGATACGCAGTATTTT.

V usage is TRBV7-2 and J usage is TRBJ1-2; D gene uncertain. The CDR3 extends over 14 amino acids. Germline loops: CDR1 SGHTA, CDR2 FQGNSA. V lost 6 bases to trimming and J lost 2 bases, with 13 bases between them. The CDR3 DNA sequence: TGTGCCAGCAGGTCCGGGGATTCGAACTATGGCTACACCTTC. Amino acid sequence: CASRSGDSNYGYTF.

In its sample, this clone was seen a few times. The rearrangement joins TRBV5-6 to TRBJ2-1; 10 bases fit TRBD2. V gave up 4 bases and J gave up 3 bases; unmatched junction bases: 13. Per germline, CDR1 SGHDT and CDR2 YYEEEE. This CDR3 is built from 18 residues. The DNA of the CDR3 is TGTGCCAGCAGCCGCCAACTAAGCGGGAGGGTGTTCTACAATGAGCAGTTCTTC. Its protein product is CASSRQLSGRVFYNEQFF.

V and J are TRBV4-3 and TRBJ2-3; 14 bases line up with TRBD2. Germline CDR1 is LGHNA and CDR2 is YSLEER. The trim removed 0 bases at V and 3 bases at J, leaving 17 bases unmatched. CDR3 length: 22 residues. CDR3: CASSQDPTRGLAGERRTDTQYF. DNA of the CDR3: TGCGCCAGCAGCCAAGATCCAACTCGGGGACTAGCGGGAGAGAGGAGGACAGATACGCAGTATTTT.

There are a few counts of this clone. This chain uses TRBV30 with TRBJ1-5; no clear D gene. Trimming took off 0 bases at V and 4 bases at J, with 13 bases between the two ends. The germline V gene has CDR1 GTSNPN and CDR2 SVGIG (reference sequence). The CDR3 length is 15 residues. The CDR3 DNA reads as TGTGCCTGGAGTGTTAGGGTCCCGGGAAATCAGCCCCAGCATTTT. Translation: CAWSVRVPGNQPQHF.

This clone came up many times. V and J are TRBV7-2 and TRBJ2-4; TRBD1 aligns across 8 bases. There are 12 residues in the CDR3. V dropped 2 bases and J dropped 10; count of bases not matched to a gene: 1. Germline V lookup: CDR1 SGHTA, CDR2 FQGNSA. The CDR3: CASSLNRGIQYF. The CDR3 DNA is TGTGCCAGCAGCTTAAACAGGGGGATTCAGTACTTC.

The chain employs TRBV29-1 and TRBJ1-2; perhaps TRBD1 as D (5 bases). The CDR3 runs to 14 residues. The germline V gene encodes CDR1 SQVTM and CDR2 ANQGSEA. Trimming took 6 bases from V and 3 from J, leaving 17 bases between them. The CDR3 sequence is CSVTGWDSYYGYTF. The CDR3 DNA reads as TGCAGCGTAACCGGGTGGGACTCTTACTATGGCTACACCTTC.

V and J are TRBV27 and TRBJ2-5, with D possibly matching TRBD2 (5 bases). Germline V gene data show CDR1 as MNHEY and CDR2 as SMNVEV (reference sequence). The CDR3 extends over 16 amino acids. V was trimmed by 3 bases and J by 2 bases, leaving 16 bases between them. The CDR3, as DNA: TGTGCCAGCAGTTTTAGAGGCGGGCACAAGCAAGAGACCCAGTACTTC. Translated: CASSFRGGHKQETQYF.

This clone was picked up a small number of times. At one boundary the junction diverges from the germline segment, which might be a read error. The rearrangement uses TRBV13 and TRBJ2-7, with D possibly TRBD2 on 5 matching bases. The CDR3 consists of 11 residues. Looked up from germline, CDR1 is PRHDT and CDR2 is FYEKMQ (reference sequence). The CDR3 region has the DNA TGTGCCAGCAGCTTAGATTCTCAAGCGGACTTC. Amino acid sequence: CASSLDSQADF.

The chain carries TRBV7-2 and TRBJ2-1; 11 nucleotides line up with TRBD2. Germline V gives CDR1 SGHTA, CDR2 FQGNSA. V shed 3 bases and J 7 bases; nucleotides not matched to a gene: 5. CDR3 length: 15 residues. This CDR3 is CASSFSGGASNEQFF. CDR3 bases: TGTGCCAGCAGCTTTAGCGGGGGGGCCTCGAATGAGCAGTTCTTC.

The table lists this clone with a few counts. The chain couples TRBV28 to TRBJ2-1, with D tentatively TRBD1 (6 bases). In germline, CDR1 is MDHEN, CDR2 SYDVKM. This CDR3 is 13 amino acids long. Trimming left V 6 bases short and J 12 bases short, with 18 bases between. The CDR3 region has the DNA TGTGCCAGCAGCAACGGACAGACTTTGTTGCAGTTCTTC. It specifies CASSNGQTLLQFF.

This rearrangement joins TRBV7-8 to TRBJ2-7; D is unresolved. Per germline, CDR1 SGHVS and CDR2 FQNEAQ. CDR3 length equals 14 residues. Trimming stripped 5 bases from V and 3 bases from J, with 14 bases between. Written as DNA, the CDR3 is TGTGCCAGCAGCCGCGCGAGTTCGGGCTACGAGCAGTACTTC. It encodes CASSRASSGYEQYF.

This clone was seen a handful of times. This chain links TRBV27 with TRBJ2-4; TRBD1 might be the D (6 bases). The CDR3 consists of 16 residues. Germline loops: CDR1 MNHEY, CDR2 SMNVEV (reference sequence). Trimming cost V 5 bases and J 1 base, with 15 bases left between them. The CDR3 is CASSPGRGEAKNIQYF. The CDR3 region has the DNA TGTGCCAGCAGTCCCGGCAGGGGTGAGGCCAAAAACATTCAGTACTTC.